The rows below give T cell receptor beta chains drawn from one sample of a study of blood T cell repertoires in COVID-19. TCRdb's copy holds only in-frame clones and misses some; the assay was immunoSEQ multiplex PCR. The sample shows more than 200,000 clones, about 85% of them seen only once. The source material was peripheral blood. The receptors were sampled from an elderly woman with acute or convalescent COVID-19. The CDR3 runs from the conserved cysteine through the conserved F or W. The D gene is left open where the match is weak. Rows give clone size only sometimes, using once, few, many, or a class for an expanded clone.

CASSSDRTSTDTQYF TGTGCCAGCAGTTCTGACAGAACTAGCACAGATACGCAGTATTTT TRBJ2-3 TRBV6-5 - once
CASSLVGAVKNIQYF TGCGCCAGCAGCTTGGTTGGGGCAGTCAAAAACATTCAGTACTTC TRBJ2-4 TRBV5-1 - -
CASSPGQVLSNEQFF TGTGCCAGCAGCCCAGGGCAGGTATTGAGCAATGAGCAGTTCTTC TRBJ2-1 TRBV7-3 - -
CASSFRTVRQHYNEQFF TGCGCCAGCAGCTTTCGAACCGTGAGACAGCACTACAATGAGCAGTTCTTC TRBJ2-1 TRBV5-1 - -
CASRETWRSTDTQYF TGTGCCAGCAGAGAGACTTGGCGGAGCACAGATACGCAGTATTTT TRBJ2-3 TRBV6-5 - -
CSASIQGFSTGELFF TGCAGTGCTAGTATTCAGGGCTTCTCAACCGGGGAGCTGTTTTTT TRBJ2-2 TRBV20-1 - few
CASSFGGALSQPQHF TGTGCCAGCAGCTTTGGGGGGGCGCTAAGTCAGCCCCAGCATTTT TRBJ1-5 TRBV7-9 - -
CASRWDSNQPQHF TGTGCCAGCAGATGGGACAGTAATCAGCCCCAGCATTTT TRBJ1-5 TRBV6-5 TRBD1 few
CASSPPGHLNTEAFF TGTGCCAGCAGTCCACCGGGACACCTGAACACTGAAGCTTTCTTT TRBJ1-1 TRBV28 - -
CASSLVRGPGGYTF TGTGCCAGCAGCTTAGTCAGGGGCCCGGGTGGCTACACCTTC TRBJ1-2 TRBV7-9 - -
CASSEGRNSLYGYTF TGTGCCAGCAGTGAAGGGAGGAACAGCCTCTATGGCTACACCTTC TRBJ1-2 TRBV2 - -
CASSRDFPDGYTF TGCGCCAGCAGCCGGGACTTCCCGGATGGCTACACCTTC TRBJ1-2 TRBV5-1 - -
CASRGTNRDVEGYTF TGCGCCAGCAGGGGTACAAACAGGGATGTAGAAGGCTACACCTTC TRBJ1-2 TRBV10-2 - -
CASSFGGGSYEQYF TGTGCCAGCAGCTTCGGCGGGGGGTCCTACGAGCAGTACTTC TRBJ2-7 TRBV7-2 TRBD2 -
CASSLAEATDTQYF TGTGCCAGCAGCTTAGCGGAGGCCACAGATACGCAGTATTTT TRBJ2-3 TRBV7-3 - -
CASSLDGGSYNEQFF TGTGCCAGCAGCTTGGATGGCGGGAGTTACAATGAGCAGTTCTTC TRBJ2-1 TRBV5-5 TRBD2 -
CSVEPLAGEKLFF TGCAGCGTTGAACCCCTGGCTGGTGAAAAACTGTTTTTT TRBJ1-4 TRBV29-1 - -
CASSLSHQETQYF TGTGCCAGCAGCTTAAGCCACCAAGAGACCCAGTACTTC TRBJ2-5 TRBV7-2 - -
CASNDRGHTEAFF TGTGCCAGTAACGACAGGGGACACACTGAAGCTTTCTTT TRBJ1-1 TRBV19 TRBD1 -